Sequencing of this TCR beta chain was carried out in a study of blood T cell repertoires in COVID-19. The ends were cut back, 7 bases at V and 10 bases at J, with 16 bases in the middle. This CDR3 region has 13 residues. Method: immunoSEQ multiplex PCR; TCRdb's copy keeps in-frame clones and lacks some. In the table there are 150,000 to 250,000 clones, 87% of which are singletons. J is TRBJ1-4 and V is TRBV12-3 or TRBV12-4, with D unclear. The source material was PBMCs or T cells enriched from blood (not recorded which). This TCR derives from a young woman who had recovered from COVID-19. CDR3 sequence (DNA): TGTGCCAGCACCGGGTCCCCCCGGGGAAAACTGTTTTTT. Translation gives CASTGSPRGKLFF.